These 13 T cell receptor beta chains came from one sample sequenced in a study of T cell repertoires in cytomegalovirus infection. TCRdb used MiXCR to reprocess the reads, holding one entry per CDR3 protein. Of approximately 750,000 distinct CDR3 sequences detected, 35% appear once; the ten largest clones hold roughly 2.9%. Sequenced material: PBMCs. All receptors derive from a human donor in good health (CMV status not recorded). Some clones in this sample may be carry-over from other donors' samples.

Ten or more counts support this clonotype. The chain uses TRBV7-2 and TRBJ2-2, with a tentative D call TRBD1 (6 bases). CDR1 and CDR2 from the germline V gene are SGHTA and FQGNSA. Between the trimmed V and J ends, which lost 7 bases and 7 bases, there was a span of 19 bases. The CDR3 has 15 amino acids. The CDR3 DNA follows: TGTGCCAGCAACATAAGACCGACAGGCATCGGGGAGCTGTTTTTT. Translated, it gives CASNIRPTGIGELFF.

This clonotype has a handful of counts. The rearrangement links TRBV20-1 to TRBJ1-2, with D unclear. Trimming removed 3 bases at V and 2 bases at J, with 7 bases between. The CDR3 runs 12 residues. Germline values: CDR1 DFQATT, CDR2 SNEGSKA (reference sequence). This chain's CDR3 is CSASQANYGYTF. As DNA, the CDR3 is TGCAGTGCTAGCCAAGCGAACTATGGCTACACCTTC.

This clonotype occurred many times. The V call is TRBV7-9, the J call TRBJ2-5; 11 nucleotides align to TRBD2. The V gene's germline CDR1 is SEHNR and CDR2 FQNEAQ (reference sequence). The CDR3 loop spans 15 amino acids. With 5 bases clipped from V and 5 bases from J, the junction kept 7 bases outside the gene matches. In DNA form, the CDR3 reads TGTGCCAGCAGCAAGGGACTAGCGGTGGGGGAGACCCAGTACTTC. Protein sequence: CASSKGLAVGETQYF. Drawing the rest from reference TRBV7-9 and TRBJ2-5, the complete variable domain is DTGVSQNPRHKITKRGQNVTFRCDPISEHNRLYWYRQTLGQGPEFLTYFQNEAQLEKSRLLSDRFSAERPKGSFSTLEIQRTEQGDSAMYLCASSKGLAVGETQYFGPGTRLLVL.

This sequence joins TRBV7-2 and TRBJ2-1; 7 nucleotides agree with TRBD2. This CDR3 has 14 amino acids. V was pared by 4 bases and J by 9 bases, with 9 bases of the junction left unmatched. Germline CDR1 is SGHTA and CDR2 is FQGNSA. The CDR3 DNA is TGTGCCAGCAGCTACCAGCGGGAAGTGGGTGAGCAGTTCTTC. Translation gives CASSYQREVGEQFF.

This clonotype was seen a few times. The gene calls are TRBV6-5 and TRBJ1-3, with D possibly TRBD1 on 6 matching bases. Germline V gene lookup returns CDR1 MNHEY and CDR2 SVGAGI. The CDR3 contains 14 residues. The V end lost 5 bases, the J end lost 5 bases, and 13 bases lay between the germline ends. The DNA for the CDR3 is TGTGCCAGCAGTGTAGACAGGATGAGAAACACCATATATTTT. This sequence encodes CASSVDRMRNTIYF.

The CDR3 is CASSIKGATNEKLFF. CDR3 bases: TGTGCCAGTAGTATAAAAGGGGCAACTAATGAAAAACTGTTTTTT. The chain combines TRBV19 with TRBJ1-4, with D possibly being TRBD1 (5 bases). Trimming removed 2 bases from V and 0 bases from J, with 7 bases in between. In germline, CDR1 is LNHDA, CDR2 SQIVND (reference sequence). The CDR3 is 15 residues long.

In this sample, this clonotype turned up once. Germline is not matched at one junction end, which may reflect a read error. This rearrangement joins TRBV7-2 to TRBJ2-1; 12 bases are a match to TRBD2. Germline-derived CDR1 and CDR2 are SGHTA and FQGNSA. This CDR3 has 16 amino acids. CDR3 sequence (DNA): TGTGCCAGCAGCTTAGATCGACTAGCGGGGGACAAGGAGCAGTTCTTC. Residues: CASSLDRLAGDKEQFF.

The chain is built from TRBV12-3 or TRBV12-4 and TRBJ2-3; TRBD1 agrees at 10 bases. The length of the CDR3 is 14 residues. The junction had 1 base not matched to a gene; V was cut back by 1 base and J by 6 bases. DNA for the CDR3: TGTGCCAGCAGTTTAGGGACAGGGGGGGATACGCAGTATTTT. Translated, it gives CASSLGTGGDTQYF.

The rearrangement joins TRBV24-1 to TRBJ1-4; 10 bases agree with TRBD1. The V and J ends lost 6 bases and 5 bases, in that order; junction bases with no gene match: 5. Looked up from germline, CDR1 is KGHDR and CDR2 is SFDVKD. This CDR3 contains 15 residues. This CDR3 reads CATSYGGQGNEKLFF. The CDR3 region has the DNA TGTGCCACCAGTTATGGGGGACAGGGGAATGAAAAACTGTTTTTT.

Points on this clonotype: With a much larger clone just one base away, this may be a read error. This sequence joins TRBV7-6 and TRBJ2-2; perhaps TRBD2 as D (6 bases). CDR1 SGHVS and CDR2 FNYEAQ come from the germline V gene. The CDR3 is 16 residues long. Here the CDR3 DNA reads TGTGCCAGAAGCTTCCCCGGCGGGGCGAACACCGGGGAGCTGTTTTTT. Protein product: CARSFPGGANTGELFF.

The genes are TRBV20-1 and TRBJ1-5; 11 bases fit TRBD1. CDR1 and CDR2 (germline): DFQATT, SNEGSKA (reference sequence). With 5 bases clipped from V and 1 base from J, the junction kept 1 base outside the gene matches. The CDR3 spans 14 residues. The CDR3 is CSAWDRGSNQPQHF. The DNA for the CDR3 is TGCAGTGCTTGGGACAGGGGGAGCAATCAGCCCCAGCATTTT.

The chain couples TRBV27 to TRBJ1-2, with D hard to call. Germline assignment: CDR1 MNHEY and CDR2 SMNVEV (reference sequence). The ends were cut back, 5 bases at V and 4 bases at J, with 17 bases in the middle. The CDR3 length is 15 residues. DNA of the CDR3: TGTGCCAGCAGTCCAAATAGAGGGAACGGCTATGGCTACACCTTC. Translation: CASSPNRGNGYGYTF.

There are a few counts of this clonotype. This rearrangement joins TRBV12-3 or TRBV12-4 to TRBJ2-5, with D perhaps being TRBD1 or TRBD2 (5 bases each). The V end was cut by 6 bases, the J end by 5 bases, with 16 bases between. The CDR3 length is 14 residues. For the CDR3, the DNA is TGTGCCAGCAGCTCCGGGACCACCCGTGAGACCCAGTACTTC. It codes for CASSSGTTRETQYF.